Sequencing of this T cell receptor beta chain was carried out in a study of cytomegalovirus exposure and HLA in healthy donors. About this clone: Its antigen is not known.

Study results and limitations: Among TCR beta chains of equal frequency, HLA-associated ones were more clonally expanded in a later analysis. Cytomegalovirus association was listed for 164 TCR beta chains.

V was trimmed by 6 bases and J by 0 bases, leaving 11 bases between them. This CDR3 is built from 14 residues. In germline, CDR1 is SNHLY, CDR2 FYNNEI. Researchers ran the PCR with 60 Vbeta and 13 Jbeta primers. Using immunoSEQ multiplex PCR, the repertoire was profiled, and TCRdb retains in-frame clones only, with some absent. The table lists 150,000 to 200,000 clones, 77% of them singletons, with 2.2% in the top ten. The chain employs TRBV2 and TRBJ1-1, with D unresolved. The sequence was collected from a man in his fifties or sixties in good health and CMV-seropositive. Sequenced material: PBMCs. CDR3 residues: CASRVRVMNTEAFF. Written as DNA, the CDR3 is TGTGCCAGCAGGGTGAGAGTTATGAACACTGAAGCTTTCTTT.